This T cell receptor beta chain was identified during a study of Ad26.COV2.S vaccination and SARS-CoV-2 variants. The treatment was: roughly 20 received Ad26.COV2.S at low or high dose, single or two shots; several received placebo; per-sample allocation not given. Vaccine and placebo recipients were sampled on day 63 after the first injection. Vaccination used an Ad26 vector expressing Wuhan-strain SARS-CoV-2 spike. Findings of the study overall: Reported post-vaccination CD8+ and CD4+ T cell responses to spike showed substantial breadth.

About this clone itself: Its antigen is still unknown.

The protocol was immunoSEQ multiplex PCR, while the TCRdb copy is restricted to in-frame clones and leaves out a portion. Here the sample spans around 300,000 clones, roughly 90% being singletons. The germline V and J ends were trimmed by 5 bases and 5 bases, with 9 bases remaining between them. Germline assignment: CDR1 SEHNR and CDR2 FQNEAQ (reference sequence). The CDR3 runs 13 residues. The sequencing used peripheral blood, collected in a trial of Ad26.COV2.S vaccine versus placebo. This TCR was recovered from a person between 18 and 59 years old who received the Ad26.COV2.S COVID-19 vaccine or a placebo. The chain is built from TRBV7-9 and TRBJ2-2; no clear D gene. The CDR3 spells CASSTDLTGELFF. DNA for the CDR3: TGTGCCAGCAGCACCGACTTAACCGGGGAGCTGTTTTTT.